This T cell receptor beta chain was retrieved from a study of shared clonotypes between healthy human individuals. Study-level background: Used for every donor were three CD4 naive, three CD4 memory, two CD8 naive and one CD8 memory plate.

Replicate PCRs run on sorted subsets employed 150 to 250 ng DNA, 30,000 to 35,000 T cell genomes. Sequencing was performed with immunoSEQ multiplex PCR; in TCRdb, only in-frame clones are kept and a portion is missing. The repertoire holds over 850,000 clones, with around 78% as singletons. Points from the study as a whole: It was anticipated that sequencing depth would influence how many clonotypes donors shared. A handful of donors had around 5% of their naive CD4 clonotypes in common.

Note on this clone: Its target is not known.

The CDR3 has 12 amino acids. V gave up 1 base and J gave up 7 bases, with 5 bases separating them. CDR1 is SGHDN and CDR2 is FVKESK in the germline V gene. The chain uses TRBV14 and TRBJ1-5; D unresolved. The sequence came from a man aged 18 to 29 in good health. Some clones in this sample may be carry-over from other donors' samples. Sequencing input: memory CD4+ T cells from PBMCs. Stated subset: CD45RA-negative fraction. The chain's CDR3 is CASSQGAQPQHF. CDR3 nucleotides: TGTGCCAGCAGCCAAGGGGCCCAGCCCCAGCATTTT.